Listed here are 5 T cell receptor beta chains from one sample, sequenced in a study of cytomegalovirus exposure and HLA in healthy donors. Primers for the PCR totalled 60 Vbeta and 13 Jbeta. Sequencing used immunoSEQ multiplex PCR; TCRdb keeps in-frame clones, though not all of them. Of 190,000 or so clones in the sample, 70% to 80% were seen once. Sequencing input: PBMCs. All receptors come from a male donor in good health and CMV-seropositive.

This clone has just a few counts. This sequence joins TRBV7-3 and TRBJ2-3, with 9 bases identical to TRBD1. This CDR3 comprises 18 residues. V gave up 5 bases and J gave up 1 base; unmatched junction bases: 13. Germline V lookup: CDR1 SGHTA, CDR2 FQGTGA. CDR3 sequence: CASSLFPRRTGGTDTQYF. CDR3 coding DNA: TGTGCCAGCAGCCTATTCCCCCGGCGGACAGGGGGCACAGATACGCAGTATTTT.

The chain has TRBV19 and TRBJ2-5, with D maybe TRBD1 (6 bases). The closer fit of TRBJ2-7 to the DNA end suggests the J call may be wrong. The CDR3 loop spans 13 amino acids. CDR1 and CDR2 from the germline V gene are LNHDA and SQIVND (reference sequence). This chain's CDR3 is CASRKGQDYEQYF. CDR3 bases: TGTGCCAGTAGGAAGGGACAAGACTACGAGCAGTACTTC.

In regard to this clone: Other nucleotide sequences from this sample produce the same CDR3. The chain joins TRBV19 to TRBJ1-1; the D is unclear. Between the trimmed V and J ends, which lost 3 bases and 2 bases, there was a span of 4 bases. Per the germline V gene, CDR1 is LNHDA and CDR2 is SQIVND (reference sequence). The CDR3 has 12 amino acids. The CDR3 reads CASSIQNTEAFF. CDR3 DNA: TGTGCCAGTAGTATCCAAAACACTGAAGCTTTCTTT.

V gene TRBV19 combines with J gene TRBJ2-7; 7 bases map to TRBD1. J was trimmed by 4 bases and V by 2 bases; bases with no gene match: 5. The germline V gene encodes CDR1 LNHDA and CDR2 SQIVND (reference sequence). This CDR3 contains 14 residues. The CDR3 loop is CASSIPGQMYEQYF. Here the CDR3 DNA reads TGTGCCAGTAGTATACCGGGACAGATGTACGAGCAGTACTTC.

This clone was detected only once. The CDR3 region has the DNA TGTGCCAGCAGCCGGACAGGGTTTGTAACCTACGAGCAGTACTTC. It is translated as CASSRTGFVTYEQYF. This rearrangement joins TRBV7-9 to TRBJ2-7; TRBD1 agrees at 8 bases. Trimming at V came to 5 bases and at J to 2 bases, leaving 8 bases not matched to a gene. The CDR3 sequence is 15 residues long. CDR1 is SEHNR, CDR2 FQNEAQ, per germline (reference sequence).